Listed below are T cell receptor beta chains from one sample, sequenced in a study of identical twins. A single record per CDR3 protein comes from TCRdb applying MiXCR to the 5' RACE reads. The sample lists 500,000 or so distinct CDR3 sequences; 14% were seen once. The data also belong to a second study, concerning yellow fever vaccine responses in identical twins.

Sequenced: CD4+ T cells sorted from blood. The receptors come from a woman aged 18-35 years in good health. Each CDR3 is given with its conserved first and last residue. A D gene is named only where the DNA matches it firmly. Not every row has a clone size; where given, it reads once, few, many or a size class.

J gene	clone size	D gene	V gene	CDR3 DNA	CDR3 protein
TRBJ2-7	few	TRBD1	TRBV18	TGTGCCAGCTCACCGGATCGAGGGGGCGGGCAGTACTTC	CASSPDRGGGQYF
TRBJ2-7	few	-	TRBV6-1	TGTGCCAGCAGTCCACCTCGGTCAACAGGGCGCGAGCAGTACTTC	CASSPPRSTGREQYF
TRBJ1-3	few	-	TRBV27	TGTGCCAGCAGTCGTAGGGGTTCTGGAAACACCATATATTTT	CASSRRGSGNTIYF
TRBJ2-3	-	TRBD2	TRBV28	TGTGCCAGCAGTTTATCGACTAGCGGAAACACAGATACGCAGTATTTT	CASSLSTSGNTDTQYF
TRBJ2-7	-	-	TRBV29-1	TGCAGCGTTGAAGGTTTGGGTGCCGGCGAGCAGTACTTC	CSVEGLGAGEQYF
TRBJ2-7	-	TRBD1	TRBV29-1	TGCAGCGCGAGACAGGGGACCTACGAGCAGTACTTC	CSARQGTYEQYF
TRBJ1-2	many	-	TRBV5-1	TGCGCCAGCAGCCCGGGGGCCGGGGGCTATGGCTACACCTTC	CASSPGAGGYGYTF
TRBJ2-3	few	TRBD2	TRBV5-1	TGCGCCAGCAGCTCGGGACTAGCGGGGGGCCCCACGGATACGCAGTATTTT	CASSSGLAGGPTDTQYF
TRBJ2-3	few	-	TRBV3-1	TGTGCCAGCAGCCGTCCTAAGAGCACAGATACGCAGTATTTT	CASSRPKSTDTQYF
TRBJ2-3	many	-	TRBV12-3/TRBV12-4	TGTGCCAGCAGTCCTTTCACAGATACGCAGTATTTT	CASSPFTDTQYF
TRBJ1-5	many	-	TRBV12-3/TRBV12-4	TGTGCCAGCAGTGCCAGACAAGAGGGGCCCCAGCATTTT	CASSARQEGPQHF
TRBJ2-7	few	-	TRBV14	TGTGCCAGCAGCCAGTCAGGGGCTCGGGAGCAGTACTTC	CASSQSGAREQYF
TRBJ2-7	few	-	TRBV28	TGTGCCAGCGGTACGGACCCTAACGGGGAGCAGTACTTC	CASGTDPNGEQYF
TRBJ2-5	-	-	TRBV7-6	TGTGCCAGCAGCTTAAACCCGGGGGTAGAGACCCAGTACTTC	CASSLNPGVETQYF
TRBJ2-7	few	TRBD1	TRBV28	TGTGCCAGCAGGCCGGGACAGGGGACCTACGAGCAGTACTTC	CASRPGQGTYEQYF
TRBJ2-5	-	TRBD1	TRBV20-1	TGCAGTGCTCTGCCGAGGACAGGGGGTGTGACCCAGTACTTC	CSALPRTGGVTQYF
TRBJ2-1	-	TRBD2	TRBV20-1	TGCAGTGCTAGAGATTCCGTAGCGGGAGGTGAGCAGTTCTTC	CSARDSVAGGEQFF
TRBJ2-5	many	TRBD2	TRBV29-1	TGCAGCGTTGCCGGGACGATAAGCGGGGGCCCGTCAGAGACCCAGTACTTC	CSVAGTISGGPSETQYF
TRBJ2-7	-	TRBD1	TRBV28	TGTGCCAGCCTTTCCTCCGGGACAGGGGGCTACGAGCAGTACTTC	CASLSSGTGGYEQYF